The next 22 T cell receptor beta chains were all read from a single sample in a study of blood T cell repertoires in COVID-19. The repertoire was sequenced with immunoSEQ multiplex PCR; TCRdb's copy has only in-frame clones and lacks some. The sample gives 50,000 to 55,000 clones, around 84% of which show up once; 14% is in the top ten. The sequenced sample consisted of peripheral blood. The source is a man aged 65 to 79 with acute or convalescent COVID-19.

The J gene is TRBJ1-4, the V gene TRBV18; D might be TRBD1 (5 bases). V lost 5 bases and J 4 bases, leaving 14 bases between the germline ends. Germline V CDR1 and CDR2: KGHSH, LQKENI. The CDR3 length is 15 residues. CDR3 residues: CASSKQENDNEKLFF. The CDR3 coding sequence is TGTGCCAGCTCAAAACAGGAGAATGATAATGAAAAACTGTTTTTT. Complete variable domain (other parts from reference TRBV18 and TRBJ1-4): NAGVMQNPRHLVRRRGQEARLRCSPMKGHSHVYWYRQLPEEGLKFMVYLQKENIIDESGMPKERFSAEFPKEGPSILRIQQVVRGDSAAYFCASSKQENDNEKLFFGSGTQLSVL.

The chain joins TRBV12-3 or TRBV12-4 to TRBJ1-5; maybe TRBD1 (6 bases). The CDR3 is 13 residues long. V was trimmed by 6 bases and J by 7 bases, leaving 13 bases between them. The CDR3 DNA follows: TGTGCCAGCAGGTCGACAGGTCTACAGCCCCAGCATTTT. It encodes CASRSTGLQPQHF.

This chain connects TRBV4-3 to TRBJ2-2; D possibly corresponds to TRBD2 (5 bases). Trimming took 0 bases from V and 0 from J, leaving 8 bases between them. The CDR3 extends over 16 amino acids. CDR1 and CDR2 from the germline V gene are LGHNA and YSLEER. The CDR3 spells CASSQDLGTNTGELFF. The CDR3 DNA reads TGCGCCAGCAGCCAAGATCTCGGGACGAACACCGGGGAGCTGTTTTTT.

The chain carries TRBV16 and TRBJ2-1; unclear D gene. Germline CDR1 KGHSY, CDR2 FQNENV. The V gene lost 1 base and the J gene lost 5 bases, with 9 bases spanning the gap. The CDR3 totals 14 residues. CDR3 amino acids: CASSQFQVDNEQFF. The CDR3 DNA reads as TGTGCCAGCAGCCAATTTCAGGTTGACAATGAGCAGTTCTTC.

This clone was picked up a small number of times. The chain employs TRBV7-9 and TRBJ2-5, with D unclear. V lost 8 bases and J 1 base, leaving 14 bases between the germline ends. The CDR3 is 14 residues long. Germline CDR1 SEHNR, CDR2 FQNEAQ (reference sequence). CDR3 in amino acids: CASRRQEVQETQYF. The CDR3 coding sequence is TGTGCCAGCCGCCGACAAGAAGTCCAAGAGACCCAGTACTTC. Together with reference TRBV7-9 and TRBJ2-5, the CDR3 gives the full variable domain: DTGVSQNPRHKITKRGQNVTFRCDPISEHNRLYWYRQTLGQGPEFLTYFQNEAQLEKSRLLSDRFSAERPKGSFSTLEIQRTEQGDSAMYLCASRRQEVQETQYFGPGTRLLVL.

The chain uses TRBV6-5 and TRBJ1-2; the match to TRBD1 covers 7 bases. Germline loops: CDR1 MNHEY, CDR2 SVGAGI. This CDR3 region has 16 residues. Losses at the gene ends were 2 bases for V and 6 bases for J; bases not matched to a gene: 12. CDR3 DNA: TGTGCCAGCAGTTACAACGGCGCCGGCAGGGGGGATGGCTACACCTTC. Its protein is CASSYNGAGRGDGYTF.

This chain links TRBV28 with TRBJ1-2; 9 nucleotides align to TRBD1. Germline-derived CDR1 and CDR2 are MDHEN and SYDVKM. With V trimmed by 4 bases and J by 8 bases, 5 bases remained unmatched. The CDR3 loop spans 13 amino acids. The CDR3 reads CASSSGQGLGYTF. CDR3 coding DNA: TGTGCCAGCAGTTCGGGACAGGGACTGGGCTACACCTTC.

Only one count was recorded for this clone. The chain recombines TRBV5-4 with TRBJ1-3; 10 bases match TRBD1. V lost 4 bases, J lost 7 bases, and 5 bases stayed unmatched. Germline lookup yields CDR1 SGHNT and CDR2 YYREEE (reference sequence). This CDR3 is 14 amino acids long. CDR3 DNA: TGTGCCAGCAGCCACCCGACAGGGGGCAACACCATATATTTT. Translating gives CASSHPTGGNTIYF.

The chain is built from TRBV25-1 and TRBJ2-2; D might be TRBD1 (7 bases). V lost 11 bases and J lost 4, with 14 bases in between. Germline-derived CDR1 and CDR2 are MGHDK and SYGVNS. This CDR3 is 13 amino acids long. CDR3 amino acids: CAPGTAGTGELFF. In nucleotides, the CDR3 is TGTGCCCCAGGGACAGCGGGCACCGGGGAGCTGTTTTTT.

This chain uses TRBV19 with TRBJ2-7, with 8 bases lining up with TRBD1. V gave up 6 bases and J gave up 2 bases; unmatched junction bases: 9. The CDR3 runs to 15 residues. Germline loops: CDR1 LNHDA, CDR2 SQIVND (reference sequence). The CDR3: CASSLRQGRPYEQYF. CDR3 DNA sequence: TGTGCCAGTAGCCTTAGACAGGGGAGGCCCTACGAGCAGTACTTC.

This clone was seen only a few times. The gene calls are TRBV19 and TRBJ2-1; 10 bases map to TRBD2. CDR1 and CDR2 from the germline V gene are LNHDA and SQIVND (reference sequence). The CDR3 is 16 residues long. V trimming: 6 bases; J trimming: 5 bases; junction bases outside the gene matches: 10. The CDR3 sequence is CASSTLAGDRDNEQFF. The CDR3 DNA sequence: TGTGCCAGTAGCACCCTAGCGGGAGATCGGGACAATGAGCAGTTCTTC.

The CDR3 bases are TGTGCCAGCAGCCCACAGGGGGCGGGACCGCGCAATGAGCAGTTCTTC. Translation: CASSPQGAGPRNEQFF. The chain uses TRBV7-3 and TRBJ2-1; 9 bases align to TRBD1. Germline V gene data show CDR1 as SGHTA and CDR2 as FQGTGA. The V segment lost 5 bases and the J segment 6 bases; nucleotides outside the gene matches: 11. This CDR3 is 16 amino acids long.

The CDR3 coding sequence is TGTGCCAGCAGCTCGCCCCGGACTTGGGAGCGATCCGGGGAGCTGTTTTTT. This translates into CASSSPRTWERSGELFF. The chain has TRBV5-6 and TRBJ2-2, with D perhaps TRBD2 (5 bases). The V end lost 3 bases, the J end lost 6 bases, and 21 bases lay between the germline ends. Germline CDR1 is SGHDT and CDR2 is YYEEEE. The CDR3 consists of 17 residues.

The chain has TRBV7-2 and TRBJ2-4; 13 nucleotides agree with TRBD2. Trimming cost V 2 bases and J 3 bases; bases outside gene matches: 1. This CDR3 is 16 amino acids long. Germline CDR1 reads SGHTA; CDR2 reads FQGNSA. The CDR3 spells CASSLRLAGGKNIQYF. The CDR3 DNA is TGTGCCAGCAGCTTAAGACTAGCGGGGGGCAAAAACATTCAGTACTTC.

The V call is TRBV24-1, the J call TRBJ1-5, with TRBD1 matching over 7 bases. The CDR3 loop spans 15 amino acids. The V and J ends lost 3 bases and 2 bases, in that order; junction bases with no gene match: 3. Germline V gene data show CDR1 as KGHDR and CDR2 as SFDVKD. The CDR3 loop is CATSDNRGRNQPQHF. CDR3 bases: TGTGCCACCAGTGATAACAGGGGCCGCAATCAGCCCCAGCATTTT.

V and J are TRBV5-1 and TRBJ1-3; 8 bases map to TRBD1. This CDR3 region has 15 residues. The junction had 7 bases not matched to a gene; V was cut back by 4 bases and J by 4 bases. Germline V CDR1 and CDR2: SGHRS, YFSETQ. Here the CDR3 reads CASSRTQGEGNTIYF. For the CDR3, the DNA is TGCGCCAGCAGCCGGACACAGGGGGAAGGAAACACCATATATTTT.

The chain employs TRBV7-3 and TRBJ2-1; weak D call: TRBD1 (5 bases). CDR3 length: 15 amino acids. Deletions cut 5 bases from V and 0 bases from J, with 11 bases between. Germline-derived CDR1 and CDR2 are SGHTA and FQGTGA. CDR3 sequence: CASSARQSSYNEQFF. The CDR3 DNA sequence: TGTGCCAGCAGCGCACGACAGAGCTCCTACAATGAGCAGTTCTTC. The variable domain in full, completed from reference TRBV7-3 and TRBJ2-1, reads GAGVSQTPSNKVTEKGKYVELRCDPISGHTALYWYRQSLGQGPEFLIYFQGTGAADDSGLPNDRFFAVRPEGSVSTLKIQRTERGDSAVYLCASSARQSSYNEQFFGPGTRLTVL.

The chain links TRBV19 to TRBJ1-1; 8 positions agree with TRBD1. There are 13 residues in the CDR3. Trimming at V came to 3 bases and at J to 10 bases, leaving 7 bases not matched to a gene. Germline V lookup: CDR1 LNHDA, CDR2 SQIVND (reference sequence). CDR3 in DNA: TGTGCCAGTAGTATCATCAGGGGGCGGGGAGCTTTCTTT. It translates to CASSIIRGRGAFF.

The chain employs TRBV30 and TRBJ2-4; 7 bases fit TRBD1. V trimming: 0 bases; J trimming: 5 bases; junction bases outside the gene matches: 10. Germline V gene sequence: CDR1 GTSNPN, CDR2 SVGIG (reference sequence). The CDR3 spans 16 residues. Written as DNA, the CDR3 is TGTGCCTGGAGTGTACGAAGAGGGGGCGTGCAAAACATTCAGTACTTC. Its protein is CAWSVRRGGVQNIQYF. The entire variable domain, with the rest obtained from reference TRBV30 and TRBJ2-4, is as follows: SQTIHQWPATLVQPVGSPLSLECTVEGTSNPNLYWYRQAAGRGLQLLFYSVGIGQISSEVPQNLSASRPQDRQFILSSKKLLLSDSGFYLCAWSVRRGGVQNIQYFGAGTRLSVL.

Note on this clone: An end of the junction does not agree with germline; a read error may underlie this. V and J are TRBV28 and TRBJ2-6; 8 bases agree with TRBD2. The CDR3 spans 16 residues. CDR1 MDHEN and CDR2 SYDVKM come from the germline V gene. The CDR3 sequence is CARSPGGERGANVLTF. The CDR3 bases are TGTGCCCGCAGCCCGGGGGGGGAGAGGGGGGCCAACGTCCTGACTTTC.

The rearrangement joins TRBV18 to TRBJ1-1; a possible D gene is TRBD1 (5 bases). Germline values: CDR1 KGHSH, CDR2 LQKENI. The CDR3 runs 13 residues. Trimming left V 5 bases short and J 1 base short, with 8 bases between. CDR3 DNA: TGTGCCAGCTCATATACAGGGAACACTGAAGCTTTCTTT. Translation gives CASSYTGNTEAFF. The whole variable domain, remainder taken from reference TRBV18 and TRBJ1-1, is NAGVMQNPRHLVRRRGQEARLRCSPMKGHSHVYWYRQLPEEGLKFMVYLQKENIIDESGMPKERFSAEFPKEGPSILRIQQVVRGDSAAYFCASSYTGNTEAFFGQGTRLTVV.

V and J are TRBV18 and TRBJ1-2; D is uncertain. The V end was cut by 5 bases, the J end by 6 bases, with 10 bases between. This CDR3 contains 12 residues. Germline V gives CDR1 KGHSH, CDR2 LQKENI. CDR3 coding DNA: TGTGCCAGCTCATCAACTCCCAATGGCTACACCTTC. As protein: CASSSTPNGYTF. Using reference TRBV18 and TRBJ1-2 for the parts outside the CDR3, the full variable domain is NAGVMQNPRHLVRRRGQEARLRCSPMKGHSHVYWYRQLPEEGLKFMVYLQKENIIDESGMPKERFSAEFPKEGPSILRIQQVVRGDSAAYFCASSSTPNGYTFGSGTRLTVV.